The 13 T cell receptor beta chains reported below all come from one sample, sequenced in a study of CD8+ T cells in alopecia areata. As the sequencing template, cDNA was produced by extracting RNA and reverse transcribing it. The protocol was immunoSEQ multiplex PCR, while the TCRdb copy is restricted to in-frame clones and leaves out a portion. The sample holds about 97,000 clones, more than 35% seen once. Sequenced material: CD4+ T cells sorted from blood. Receptors were obtained from a human donor with alopecia areata.

The chain carries TRBV27 and TRBJ2-7; D gene uncertain. The V gene's germline CDR1 is MNHEY and CDR2 SMNVEV (reference sequence). CDR3 size: 13 residues. V lost 3 bases to trimming and J lost 1 base, with 7 bases between them. The CDR3 is CASSFSISYEQYF. In DNA form, the CDR3 reads TGTGCCAGCAGTTTTAGCATATCCTACGAGCAGTACTTC.

This clone was observed a handful of times. This chain uses TRBV29-1 with TRBJ2-3; 7 nucleotides match TRBD2. V trimming: 6 bases; J trimming: 4 bases; junction bases outside the gene matches: 1. Germline lookup yields CDR1 SQVTM and CDR2 ANQGSEA. The CDR3 length is 11 residues. The CDR3 nucleotides are TGCAGCGTCGGACTAGCAGATACGCAGTATTTT. Amino acids: CSVGLADTQYF.

The chain recombines TRBV10-3 with TRBJ2-7; possibly TRBD1 for D (6 bases). V was clipped by 1 base and J by 3 bases, with 13 bases between them. The germline V gene encodes CDR1 ENHRY and CDR2 SYGVKD. The CDR3 runs to 15 residues. CDR3 in amino acids: CAISEFRDTSYEQYF. DNA for the CDR3: TGTGCCATCAGTGAGTTCCGGGACACCAGCTACGAGCAGTACTTC.

This chain connects TRBV5-1 to TRBJ1-1, with D hard to call. V was pared by 7 bases and J by 4 bases, with 11 bases between. The CDR3 extends over 12 amino acids. Germline loops: CDR1 SGHRS, CDR2 YFSETQ. This chain's CDR3 is CASGQEGTEAFF. CDR3 nucleotide sequence: TGCGCCAGCGGGCAGGAGGGCACTGAAGCTTTCTTT.

The sample holds a few counts of this clone. CDR3 amino acids: CASSLAGRGGQETQYF. The CDR3 bases are TGTGCCAGCAGCTTAGCAGGGCGGGGGGGCCAAGAGACCCAGTACTTC. The V and J genes are TRBV7-2 and TRBJ2-5; 9 bases line up with TRBD2. After removal of 0 bases from V and 1 base from J, the junction contained 3 bases not matched to a gene. The CDR3 runs to 16 residues. Germline V lookup: CDR1 SGHTA, CDR2 FQGNSA.

This rearrangement joins TRBV7-9 to TRBJ2-7, with D perhaps being TRBD1 or TRBD2 (5 bases each). Trimming removed 4 bases at V and 3 bases at J, with 13 bases between. There are 14 residues in the CDR3. Germline V lookup: CDR1 SEHNR, CDR2 FQNEAQ (reference sequence). Written as DNA, the CDR3 is TGTGCCAGCAGCTCCCGAGGTGGGGGCTACGAGCAGTACTTC. Protein: CASSSRGGGYEQYF.

This clone showed up just once. The chain joins TRBV5-1 to TRBJ2-5; D perhaps matches TRBD1 (8 bases). Trimming pared 4 bases from V and 5 bases from J, leaving 15 bases between. From germline, CDR1 is SGHRS and CDR2 YFSETQ. This CDR3 is built from 14 residues. The DNA of the CDR3 is TGCGCCAGCAGCAACGACAGGGGAGGGGAGACCCAGTACTTC. Amino acids: CASSNDRGGETQYF.

This clone was found a few times. The chain employs TRBV5-1 and TRBJ2-2; 10 bases agree with TRBD1. Germline V lookup: CDR1 SGHRS, CDR2 YFSETQ. The CDR3 spans 15 residues. Trimming cost V 5 bases and J 4 bases; bases outside gene matches: 5. CDR3 bases: TGCGCCAGCAGTCCTGACAGGGGGCTCACCGGGGAGCTGTTTTTT. Translated: CASSPDRGLTGELFF. Based on the CDR3 plus reference TRBV5-1 and TRBJ2-2, the full variable domain is KAGVTQTPRYLIKTRGQQVTLSCSPISGHRSVSWYQQTPGQGLQFLFEYFSETQRNKGNFPGRFSGRQFSNSRSEMNVSTLELGDSALYLCASSPDRGLTGELFFGEGSRLTVL.

This chain joins TRBV7-6 and TRBJ2-1; D gene unclear. CDR1 SGHVS and CDR2 FNYEAQ come from the germline V gene. The germline V and J ends were trimmed by 4 bases and 6 bases, with 13 bases remaining between them. This CDR3 has 14 residues. This chain's CDR3 is CASSSSRALNEQFF. The CDR3 nucleotides read TGTGCCAGCAGCTCCTCCCGGGCCCTCAATGAGCAGTTCTTC.

V is TRBV7-3 and J is TRBJ1-6; D ambiguous. The V and J ends lost 0 bases and 6 bases respectively, with 6 bases between them. Germline loops: CDR1 SGHTA, CDR2 FQGTGA. This CDR3 comprises 14 residues. CDR3 sequence reads: CASSLTGLNSPLHF. Here the CDR3 DNA reads TGTGCCAGCAGCTTAACAGGGCTTAATTCACCCCTCCACTTT.

This clone has just one count. The chain links TRBV9 to TRBJ1-5; D might be TRBD1 (5 bases). This CDR3 has 15 amino acids. Germline V gene data show CDR1 as SGDLS and CDR2 as YYNGEE. V was pared by 3 bases and J by 2 bases, with 12 bases between. The CDR3 reads CASSGGLRGNQPQHF. DNA for the CDR3: TGTGCCAGCAGCGGGGGACTGCGGGGCAATCAGCCCCAGCATTTT.

The rearrangement uses TRBV25-1 and TRBJ2-5; unclear D gene. CDR1 and CDR2 from the germline V gene are MGHDK and SYGVNS. This CDR3 region has 15 residues. V lost 4 bases and J lost 5, with 17 bases in between. CDR3 residues: CASSGGGRPVETQYF. In DNA form, the CDR3 reads TGTGCCAGCAGTGGTGGTGGCAGGCCTGTGGAGACCCAGTACTTC. The full variable domain, its missing parts supplied by reference TRBV25-1 and TRBJ2-5, is EADIYQTPRYLVIGTGKKITLECSQTMGHDKMYWYQQDPGMELHLIHYSYGVNSTEKGDLSSESTVSRIRTEHFPLTLESARPSHTSQYLCASSGGGRPVETQYFGPGTRLLVL.

This clone was counted only a few times. The rearrangement links TRBV5-1 to TRBJ2-2; 7 bases agree with TRBD1. Per germline, CDR1 SGHRS and CDR2 YFSETQ. This CDR3 region has 15 residues. Trimming at V came to 1 base and at J to 3 bases, leaving 3 bases not matched to a gene. The CDR3 reads CASSLRGPDTGELFF. CDR3 coding DNA: TGCGCCAGCAGCTTGAGGGGGCCCGACACCGGGGAGCTGTTTTTT.